The entry below gives a single TCR beta chain sequence along with its context. This clone was detected once. The target of this receptor is not known. One base away there is no much larger clone; base qualities are not given. The immunoSEQ Assay, a bias-controlled multiplex PCR, was used to amplify TCRbeta CDR3 regions from genomic DNA. The published analysis was carried out like this. The number of nucleated cells in each sample was estimated by amplification of reference gene primers within the assay. To quantify the absolute abundance of each unique TCRbeta CDR3 rearrangement, sequence reads were collapsed and filtered. For each sample, productive Simpson clonality was calculated by taking the square root of Simpson's diversity index across productive rearrangements. TCRdb limited this immuneACCESS table to in-frame rearrangements with V and J called. A share of clones is missing; checked studies link under half to unresolved V genes, and the rest is unexplained. The V and J calls and the clone size are those of that table, but D and trimming were determined from the DNA. This sample lists around 190,000 clones; about 88% were detected once. Of the sample, roughly a sixth is held by the ten largest clones.

At one collaborating source in Seattle, patients were enrolled during active infection and were followed longitudinally through the course of disease. The collaborating institutions used their own protocols to collect whole blood in K2EDTA tubes. For TCRbeta analysis, collaborators shipped samples as frozen whole blood, isolated PBMCs, or DNA extracted from either of those sample types. Per the germline V gene, SGHVS is the CDR1 and FQNEAQ is the CDR2. The CDR3 spans 13 residues, from the cysteine through the phenylalanine. Only the CDR3 part of the read is kept: 39 bases, read in frame from the first base. V is clipped by 1 base and J by 2 bases, and the sequence between their germline boundaries is 5 bases long. The data were taken from a study of blood T cell repertoires in COVID-19 (dated by TCRdb to the early 2020s). In the study overall: Samples covering the acute and convalescent phases of COVID-19 were provided by collaborators in the United States, Italy and Spain. Where available, HLA class I and class II types were obtained from metadata supplied by the sample provider rather than from assay-based typing. Nearly every sample came with metadata listing a de-identified subject ID, COVID-19 status, age in years and sex. The repertoires were released in a freely available public database intended as a resource for research on the immune response to SARS-CoV-2. Samples were obtained from the ongoing ImmuneRACE study (first 160 participants) and from 1,254 subjects provided by 6 global collaborators. Deeply sampled blood TCRbeta repertoires from subjects exposed to, actively infected with, or recovered from COVID-19 were included in the dataset. The material from the prospective study consisted of cDNA or gDNA derived from T cells, B-cell-depleted T cells, or PBMCs. The research as a whole found: The amount of clinical and demographic metadata varied by source and participant and was provided uncurated.

This chain joins TRBV7-8 to TRBJ1-2; no D gene can be assigned with confidence. Sequencing was carried out using peripheral blood. The receptor comes from a man in his fifties or sixties with COVID-19, enrolled during active disease. The CDR3 corresponds to CASSLGQNYGYTF. The bases read TGTGCCAGCAGCTTAGGACAAAACTATGGCTACACCTTC.